The T cell receptor beta chain under discussion was sequenced for a study of T-cell reconstitution after alpha-beta-depleted transplantation in children. Study-wide points: At day 60, the high TCRbeta diversity found in some patients originated from recipient T cells and thymic progenitors that had survived. T-cell counts and diversity at one year post-transplant came mainly from newly produced T cells. It was reported that alpha-beta T cells came from several hundred expanded graft clones (about two months after transplant).

Unique molecular identifiers featured in how the TCRbeta library was prepared. TCRdb re-analysed the PCR reads in MiXCR, keeping a single row per CDR3 protein. The sample lists approximately 350,000 distinct CDR3 sequences, roughly 17% occurring once. About this clonotype itself: Its antigen is not identified.

Looked up from germline, CDR1 is SQVTM and CDR2 is ANQGSEA. The V end was cut by 6 bases, the J end by 2 bases, with 10 bases between. The CDR3 runs 12 residues. This chain connects TRBV29-1 to TRBJ2-5; perhaps TRBD2 as D (5 bases). The source material was PBMCs, mostly from graft donor cells, sampled 360 days after TCRalphabeta/CD19-depleted stem cell transplant. The source is a male patient aged 2 to 9 who had a stem cell transplant for acute lymphoblastic leukemia, so the T cells may come from the graft donor. This chain's CDR3 is CSVSPGQETQYF. For the CDR3, the DNA is TGCAGCGTCTCCCCGGGACAAGAGACCCAGTACTTC.